The next 18 T cell receptor beta chains were all read from a single sample in a study of cytomegalovirus exposure and HLA in healthy donors. Researchers ran the PCR with 60 Vbeta and 13 Jbeta primers. Using immunoSEQ multiplex PCR, the repertoire was profiled, and TCRdb retains in-frame clones only, with some absent. The sample yields 150,000 to 200,000 clones, approximately 81% seen once. Sequenced sample: PBMCs. The source of these receptors is a woman between 50 and 59 years old in good health and CMV-seronegative.

This clone has at least ten counts. The chain combines TRBV29-1 with TRBJ2-2, with D possibly matching TRBD1 (5 bases). This CDR3 contains 13 residues. Trimming left V 4 bases short and J 4 bases short, with 10 bases between. CDR1 SQVTM and CDR2 ANQGSEA come from the germline V gene. The CDR3 reads CSVANRPTGELFF. As DNA, the CDR3 is TGCAGCGTTGCCAACAGGCCCACCGGGGAGCTGTTTTTT.

The gene calls are TRBV2 and TRBJ1-5; maybe TRBD1 (5 bases). In germline, CDR1 is SNHLY, CDR2 FYNNEI. Trimming shortened V by 3 bases and J by 3 bases, and 9 bases separated the two germline ends. The CDR3 length is 14 residues. The CDR3 loop is CASSDTGVNQPQHF. The DNA of the CDR3 is TGTGCCAGCAGTGATACAGGCGTCAATCAGCCCCAGCATTTT. Supplemented by reference TRBV2 and TRBJ1-5, the full variable domain reads EPEVTQTPSHQVTQMGQEVILRCVPISNHLYFYWYRQILGQKVEFLVSFYNNEISEKSEIFDDQFSVERPDGSNFTLKIRSTKLEDSAMYFCASSDTGVNQPQHFGDGTRLSIL.

A single count supports this clone. The chain uses TRBV7-3 and TRBJ2-3; 9 bases map to TRBD2. With 5 bases clipped from V and 4 bases from J, the junction kept 7 bases outside the gene matches. From germline, CDR1 is SGHTA and CDR2 FQGTGA. CDR3 length equals 15 residues. DNA for the CDR3: TGTGCCAGCAGCGTGGGACTAGCTGCGGCAGATACGCAGTATTTT. Translation: CASSVGLAAADTQYF. Complete variable domain (other parts from reference TRBV7-3 and TRBJ2-3): GAGVSQTPSNKVTEKGKYVELRCDPISGHTALYWYRQSLGQGPEFLIYFQGTGAADDSGLPNDRFFAVRPEGSVSTLKIQRTERGDSAVYLCASSVGLAAADTQYFGPGTRLTVL.

On this clone itself: Additional DNA sequences in this sample encode the identical CDR3. The chain employs TRBV5-1 and TRBJ2-5, with 10 bases aligning to TRBD2. This CDR3 has 15 residues. V lost 0 bases and J lost 4; bases outside the gene matches: 3. Germline loops: CDR1 SGHRS, CDR2 YFSETQ. CDR3 region: CASSLVAGGGETQYF. The CDR3, as DNA: TGCGCCAGCAGCTTGGTAGCGGGGGGTGGAGAGACCCAGTACTTC.

The chain recombines TRBV6-5 with TRBJ2-7; maybe TRBD1 (5 bases). The germline V gene encodes CDR1 MNHEY and CDR2 SVGAGI. The CDR3 consists of 13 residues. Trimming stripped 5 bases from V and 2 bases from J, with 10 bases between. As DNA, the CDR3 is TGTGCCAGCAGTAGACAGCTAACCTACGAGCAGTACTTC. Protein: CASSRQLTYEQYF.

The chain joins TRBV6-6 to TRBJ2-7; 8 bases map to TRBD2. The J segment lost 4 bases and the V segment lost 6 bases, leaving 8 bases of the junction unmatched. CDR1 is MNHNY and CDR2 is SVGAGI in the germline V gene (reference sequence). There are 14 residues in the CDR3. The CDR3 DNA follows: TGTGCCAGCAGATCCGGGGGGGGAGGATACGAGCAGTACTTC. Residues: CASRSGGGGYEQYF.

Worth noting for this clone: At one end, the junction sequence differs from germline, possibly due to a read error. The V and J genes are TRBV7-9 and TRBJ1-3; TRBD1 matches at 10 bases. Germline CDR1 is SEHNR and CDR2 is FQNEAQ (reference sequence). The CDR3 is 14 residues long. Written as DNA, the CDR3 is TGTTCCAGTTACGACAGGGGGCTTGGAAACACCATATATTTT. Its translation: CSSYDRGLGNTIYF.

This clone was counted between two and nine times. DNA of the CDR3: TGCGCCAGCGGGGGACAGGGGGCCTACAATGAGCAGTTCTTC. Translation: CASGGQGAYNEQFF. The chain combines TRBV5-1 with TRBJ2-1, with 11 positions matching TRBD1. With 7 bases clipped from V and 2 bases from J, the junction kept 2 bases outside the gene matches. CDR3 length equals 14 residues. Germline V gives CDR1 SGHRS, CDR2 YFSETQ.

J is TRBJ2-3 and V is TRBV11-2; D unresolved. The CDR3 sequence is 13 residues long. V was trimmed by 0 bases and J by 4 bases, leaving 5 bases between them. The V gene's germline CDR1 is SGHAT and CDR2 FQNNGV. The CDR3 region is CASSLDYADTQYF. The CDR3 DNA reads TGTGCCAGCAGCTTAGATTATGCAGATACGCAGTATTTT.

The chain combines TRBV27 with TRBJ2-7, with D perhaps TRBD2 (6 bases). Trimming removed 2 bases from V and 3 bases from J, with 11 bases in between. CDR1 MNHEY and CDR2 SMNVEV come from the germline V gene (reference sequence). The CDR3 totals 14 residues. CDR3 region: CASSLAGRYYEQYF. The CDR3 bases are TGTGCCAGCAGTTTAGCGGGAAGGTACTACGAGCAGTACTTC.

This sequence joins TRBV2 and TRBJ2-1; 7 bases match TRBD2. The ends lost 4 bases at V and 6 bases at J; junction bases unmatched: 12. Germline CDR1 SNHLY, CDR2 FYNNEI. The CDR3 consists of 16 residues. CDR3: CASSGRVGGSPNEQFF. For the CDR3, the DNA is TGTGCCAGCAGTGGTAGAGTTGGCGGGAGTCCCAATGAGCAGTTCTTC. Complete variable domain (other parts from reference TRBV2 and TRBJ2-1): EPEVTQTPSHQVTQMGQEVILRCVPISNHLYFYWYRQILGQKVEFLVSFYNNEISEKSEIFDDQFSVERPDGSNFTLKIRSTKLEDSAMYFCASSGRVGGSPNEQFFGPGTRLTVL.

The chain is built from TRBV5-5 and TRBJ2-5; D remains unclear. V was clipped by 0 bases and J by 0 bases, with 6 bases between them. CDR3 length: 14 amino acids. The germline gives CDR1 SGHKS, CDR2 YYEKEE (reference sequence). DNA for the CDR3: TGTGCCAGCAGCTTGGGAGTGTACCAAGAGACCCAGTACTTC. Its protein product is CASSLGVYQETQYF. Using reference TRBV5-5 and TRBJ2-5 for the parts outside the CDR3, the full variable domain is DAGVTQSPTHLIKTRGQQVTLRCSPISGHKSVSWYQQVLGQGPQFIFQYYEKEERGRGNFPDRFSARQFPNYSSELNVNALLLGDSALYLCASSLGVYQETQYFGPGTRLLVL.

The chain recombines TRBV6-5 with TRBJ1-2; 8 bases align to TRBD1. Germline CDR1 and CDR2: MNHEY and SVGAGI. V lost 5 bases, J lost 6 bases, and 11 bases stayed unmatched. The CDR3 extends over 15 amino acids. Written as DNA, the CDR3 is TGTGCCAGCAGTGTTCCACAGGGGGATCTCGATGGCTACACCTTC. Its translation: CASSVPQGDLDGYTF.

The count of this clone is one. The genes are TRBV6-5 and TRBJ2-7, with a possible D match to TRBD1 (6 bases). The CDR3 sequence is 15 residues long. V was clipped by 10 bases and J by 4 bases, with 23 bases between them. CDR1 MNHEY and CDR2 SVGAGI come from the germline V gene. CDR3 loop: CAIQQDGTLSYEQYF. In DNA form, the CDR3 reads TGTGCCATCCAGCAGGATGGGACACTATCTTACGAGCAGTACTTC.

The CDR3 sequence: CATSEGGARLYEQYF. CDR3 nucleotides: TGTGCCACCAGCGAGGGGGGGGCTAGACTCTACGAGCAGTACTTC. The chain recombines TRBV15 with TRBJ2-7; the D gene is possibly TRBD2 (7 bases). The V end lost 5 bases, the J end lost 3 bases, and 17 bases lay between the germline ends. The CDR3 is made up of 15 amino acids. Germline lookup yields CDR1 LNHNV and CDR2 YYDKDF (reference sequence).

The chain combines TRBV9 with TRBJ2-3; the D gene is possibly TRBD2 (6 bases). V was shortened by 0 bases and J by 5 bases, with 13 bases between the two germline ends. The CDR3 sequence is 15 residues long. Per the germline V gene, CDR1 is SGDLS and CDR2 is YYNGEE. CDR3 DNA: TGTGCCAGCAGCGTAGAACTCGGGAGTGGAGATACGCAGTATTTT. It encodes CASSVELGSGDTQYF.

The V gene is TRBV7-8, the J gene TRBJ1-1, with unresolved D. With 4 bases removed from V and 1 base from J, the gap between germline ends came to 13 bases. Per the germline V gene, CDR1 is SGHVS and CDR2 is FQNEAQ. The length of the CDR3 is 15 residues. CDR3 sequence (DNA): TGTGCCAGCAGCTCCAACCTGGGCTGGAACACTGAAGCTTTCTTT. Its translation: CASSSNLGWNTEAFF.

This clone was observed a few times. CDR3 bases: TGCAGCGCCCAGGGTTTGTTGAACACTGAAGCTTTCTTT. As protein: CSAQGLLNTEAFF. V usage is TRBV29-1 and J usage is TRBJ1-1, with a tentative D call TRBD1 (5 bases). This CDR3 has 13 amino acids. The ends were cut back, 7 bases at V and 0 bases at J, with 12 bases in the middle. Germline loops: CDR1 SQVTM, CDR2 ANQGSEA.